These T cell receptor beta chains were read from a single sample in a study of blood T cells in healthy people across ages. From the 5' RACE reads, TCRdb called clonotypes with MiXCR, one entry per CDR3 protein. The data contain about 970,000 distinct CDR3 sequences, roughly 50% of them singletons. Sequences were obtained from blood. Receptors were obtained from a woman aged 60 to 75 in good health. The CDR3 runs from the conserved cysteine through the conserved F or W. Each record gives: J gene, V gene, D gene, CDR3 protein. The D gene is left open where the match is weak.

J gene: TRBJ2-1
V gene: TRBV24-1
D gene: TRBD2
CDR3 protein: CATSDGEGLAAHNEQFF

J gene: TRBJ2-3
V gene: TRBV12-3/TRBV12-4
D gene: -
CDR3 protein: CASSHFSGANTDTQYF

J gene: TRBJ2-7
V gene: TRBV5-1
D gene: -
CDR3 protein: CASSSQGGPYEQYF

J gene: TRBJ2-7
V gene: TRBV28
D gene: -
CDR3 protein: CASSVRLRTYEQYF

J gene: TRBJ2-1
V gene: TRBV30
D gene: -
CDR3 protein: CAWSVQGRDNEQFF

J gene: TRBJ2-7
V gene: TRBV9
D gene: TRBD2
CDR3 protein: CASSRTSGKSYEQYF

J gene: TRBJ1-1
V gene: TRBV10-3
D gene: TRBD1
CDR3 protein: CAISESRATGETEAFF

J gene: TRBJ2-1
V gene: TRBV7-8
D gene: -
CDR3 protein: CASSLGGLKRGEQFF

J gene: -
V gene: TRBV7-2
D gene: TRBD2
CDR3 protein: CASSFFAGAVYEQYF

J gene: TRBJ2-1
V gene: TRBV4-1
D gene: TRBD1
CDR3 protein: CASSHGQGAGKYNEQFF

J gene: TRBJ1-4
V gene: TRBV12-3/TRBV12-4
D gene: -
CDR3 protein: CASSLRVGPTNEKLFF

J gene: TRBJ2-1
V gene: TRBV2
D gene: TRBD2
CDR3 protein: CASSRTSGEYSEQFF

J gene: TRBJ2-1
V gene: TRBV7-8
D gene: -
CDR3 protein: CASSFGTKGENEQFF

J gene: TRBJ2-4
V gene: TRBV28
D gene: -
CDR3 protein: CASMVGGRDLGKNIQYF

J gene: TRBJ2-7
V gene: TRBV27
D gene: TRBD1
CDR3 protein: CASKPGQPSYEQYF

J gene: TRBJ2-7
V gene: TRBV27
D gene: -
CDR3 protein: CASSLSGFAAYEQYF

J gene: TRBJ2-1
V gene: TRBV5-1
D gene: TRBD2
CDR3 protein: CASSLGLAGEQFF

J gene: TRBJ2-7
V gene: TRBV7-2
D gene: TRBD2
CDR3 protein: CASSYSGTSGRSYEQYF

J gene: TRBJ2-3
V gene: TRBV12-3/TRBV12-4
D gene: TRBD2
CDR3 protein: CASSPGLAGGADTQYF

J gene: TRBJ1-2
V gene: TRBV29-1
D gene: -
CDR3 protein: CSVVTGTYGYTF

J gene: TRBJ2-1
V gene: TRBV7-2
D gene: -
CDR3 protein: CASSLALILCEQFF

J gene: TRBJ2-7
V gene: TRBV27
D gene: TRBD1
CDR3 protein: CASKSGTAVYEQYF

J gene: TRBJ2-1
V gene: TRBV7-2
D gene: -
CDR3 protein: CASSGNHNEQFF

J gene: -
V gene: TRBV2
D gene: -
CDR3 protein: CASKIIQGGTQYF

J gene: TRBJ2-7
V gene: TRBV27
D gene: -
CDR3 protein: CASSFGGAERGQYF

J gene: TRBJ2-1
V gene: TRBV29-1
D gene: TRBD2
CDR3 protein: CSPIIGWREGGNEQFF

J gene: TRBJ1-2
V gene: TRBV18
D gene: TRBD1
CDR3 protein: CASSPYRPGQSTANYGYTF